The 2 T cell receptor beta chains given below trace back to one sample, sequenced in a study of T cell repertoires in cytomegalovirus infection. Their recognized antigens are unknown. TCRdb independently ran MiXCR on the reads; one entry per CDR3 protein. The repertoire holds a few hundred thousand distinct CDR3 sequences, with 25% to 35% as singletons. The material sequenced was cultured PBMCs, taken from culture after CMV antigen stimulation. Receptor source: a human donor in good health (CMV status not recorded). Some clones in this sample may be carry-over from other donors' samples.

This clonotype was counted a few times. The chain carries TRBV7-6 and TRBJ2-7; possibly TRBD2 for D (5 bases). Germline-derived CDR1 and CDR2 are SGHVS and FNYEAQ. Trimming took off 5 bases at V and 3 bases at J, with 14 bases between the two ends. The CDR3 has 14 amino acids. The DNA of the CDR3 is TGTGCCAGCAGCCCCCCAGGCGGGCTCTACGAGCAGTACTTC. Translation: CASSPPGGLYEQYF.

This clonotype has at least ten counts. This sequence joins TRBV5-4 and TRBJ2-2, with 9 bases identical to TRBD2. V dropped 4 bases and J dropped 1; count of bases not matched to a gene: 8. This CDR3 contains 17 residues. Germline V CDR1 and CDR2: SGHNT, YYREEE (reference sequence). CDR3: CASSPRGRGGNTGELFF. The CDR3 nucleotides read TGTGCCAGCAGCCCCCGGGGGCGGGGGGGGAACACCGGGGAGCTGTTTTTT.